The rows below give T cell receptor beta chains drawn from one sample of a study of blood T cells in healthy people across ages. TCRdb reprocessed the 5' RACE reads via MiXCR and lists one record per CDR3 protein. The sample lists about 1.1 million distinct CDR3 sequences; roughly two fifths were seen once. Sequenced material: blood. These receptors were taken from a man younger than 35 in good health. CDR3s include the opening cysteine and the closing phenylalanine or tryptophan. The D gene is left open where the match is weak. Not every row has a clone size; where given, it reads once, few, many or a size class.

14	once	-	TRBJ2-2	TRBV4-3	CASGQDSHSGELFF	TGCGCCAGCGGCCAAGACTCCCATTCCGGGGAGCTGTTTTTT
14	few	-	TRBJ1-4	TRBV20-1	CSADPPGVHEKLFF	TGCAGTGCTGACCCGCCCGGAGTTCATGAAAAACTGTTTTTT
16	once	-	TRBJ2-2	TRBV12-5	CASGQTGPPNTGELFF	TGTGCTAGTGGGCAAACAGGTCCCCCAAACACCGGGGAGCTGTTTTTT
13	-	-	TRBJ2-7	TRBV3-1	CASSHGSSYEQYF	TGTGCCAGCAGCCATGGAAGCTCCTACGAGCAGTACTTC
16	few	TRBD1	TRBJ2-5	TRBV19	CASSPSNRGGGETQYF	TGTGCCAGTAGCCCCTCCAACAGGGGCGGTGGAGAGACCCAGTACTTC
15	once	TRBD1	TRBJ2-7	TRBV12-3/TRBV12-4	CASRLSGTGQYEQYF	TGTGCCAGCAGGCTCTCCGGGACAGGTCAATACGAGCAGTACTTC
14	-	-	TRBJ1-2	TRBV27	CASSPSGSERGYTF	TGTGCCAGCAGTCCTTCGGGGTCAGAAAGGGGCTACACCTTC
11	-	-	TRBJ1-6	TRBV12-3/TRBV12-4	CASSLSYALHF	TGTGCCAGCAGTTTATCTTATGCCCTCCACTTT
19	-	TRBD2	TRBJ2-3	TRBV2	CASSDPSIAGESSTDTQYF	TGTGCCAGCAGTGACCCCTCTATAGCGGGGGAAAGTAGCACAGATACGCAGTATTTT
15	-	TRBD2	TRBJ2-3	TRBV2	CASARTSGGTDTQYF	TGTGCCAGCGCCCGGACTAGCGGGGGCACAGATACGCAGTATTTT
15	few	TRBD1	TRBJ1-2	TRBV28	CASSAAPGQGYGYTF	TGTGCCAGCAGTGCCGCGCCGGGACAGGGTTATGGCTACACCTTC
15	few	TRBD2	TRBJ2-1	TRBV20-1	CSARDAGLAGREQFF	TGCAGTGCTAGAGATGCCGGACTAGCGGGGAGGGAGCAGTTCTTC
14	-	-	TRBJ2-4	TRBV6-6	CASSPRGGENIQYF	TGTGCCAGCAGCCCAAGGGGGGGGGAAAACATTCAGTACTTC
16	-	-	TRBJ1-1	TRBV6-2/TRBV6-3	CASSYPRYWGDTEAFF	TGTGCCAGCAGTTACCCCAGGTATTGGGGGGACACTGAAGCTTTCTTT
14	-	-	TRBJ1-1	TRBV18	CASSPPGWETEAFF	TGTGCCAGCTCACCACCGGGCTGGGAAACTGAAGCTTTCTTT
17	-	-	TRBJ2-3	TRBV7-9	CASSSRFWTTNTDTQYF	TGTGCCAGCAGCTCCCGCTTTTGGACAACCAACACAGATACGCAGTATTTT
16	-	-	TRBJ2-5	TRBV10-3	CTIRPGQGVAVETQYF	TGTACCATCAGGCCCGGGCAGGGAGTTGCCGTAGAGACCCAGTACTTC
15	many	TRBD2	TRBJ2-3	TRBV20-1	CSARDQRGNTDTQYF	TGCAGTGCTAGAGATCAGCGGGGGAACACAGATACGCAGTATTTT
14	-	-	TRBJ1-3	TRBV6-1	CASSDSVSGNTIYF	TGTGCCAGCAGTGATTCGGTTTCGGGAAACACCATATATTTT
16	-	-	TRBJ2-1	TRBV7-2	CASSLGTYLQYNEQFF	TGTGCCAGCAGCCTCGGGACCTATTTACAGTACAATGAGCAGTTCTTC
16	few	TRBD2	TRBJ2-1	TRBV29-1	CSVDRTSGSSYNEQFF	TGCAGCGTTGATCGGACTAGCGGAAGCTCCTACAATGAGCAGTTCTTC
14	-	TRBD1	TRBJ1-6	TRBV6-2/TRBV6-3	CASNEDRNNSPLHF	TGTGCCAGCAACGAGGACAGGAATAATTCACCCCTCCACTTT
14	few	-	TRBJ1-4	TRBV2	CASSGRKWGEKLFF	TGTGCCAGCAGTGGAAGGAAGTGGGGAGAAAAACTGTTTTTT
14	few	-	TRBJ1-2	TRBV5-1	CASSFGDGLYGYTF	TGCGCCAGCAGCTTCGGGGACGGCCTCTATGGCTACACCTTC
17	-	-	TRBJ1-1	TRBV7-9	CASNLALRTALGTEAFF	TGTGCCAGCAACTTAGCACTTAGGACTGCTTTGGGCACTGAAGCTTTCTTT
12	-	-	TRBJ1-1	TRBV2	CASGRQDTEAFF	TGTGCCAGCGGGCGGCAGGACACTGAAGCTTTCTTT
15	-	-	TRBJ2-3	TRBV29-1	CSVIARDPSTDTQYF	TGCAGCGTGATCGCCCGGGACCCAAGCACAGATACGCAGTATTTT
15	-	TRBD1	TRBJ2-5	TRBV12-3/TRBV12-4	CASSLATGAQETQYF	TGTGCCAGCAGTTTAGCTACAGGGGCCCAAGAGACCCAGTACTTC
12	-	-	TRBJ2-3	TRBV6-6	CASTPGYYTQYF	TGTGCCAGCACCCCCGGCTACTATACGCAGTATTTT
16	-	TRBD1	TRBJ1-5	TRBV25-1	CASSESGTAPNQPQHF	TGTGCCAGCAGTGAATCGGGGACAGCACCCAATCAGCCCCAGCATTTT
15	many	TRBD1	TRBJ2-7	TRBV7-2	CASSLWDSQIYEQYF	TGTGCCAGCAGCCTATGGGACAGCCAGATTTACGAGCAGTACTTC
15	-	TRBD1	TRBJ1-1	TRBV12-3/TRBV12-4	CASSLSGTATFEAFF	TGTGCCAGCAGCCTTTCCGGGACAGCGACATTTGAAGCTTTCTTT
13	-	-	TRBJ2-3	TRBV5-1	CASSLVWTDTQYF	TGCGCCAGCAGCTTGGTGTGGACAGATACGCAGTATTTT
14	few	-	TRBJ2-1	TRBV5-1	CASSLRTGNNEQFF	TGCGCCAGCAGCTTGAGGACGGGGAACAATGAGCAGTTCTTC
17	-	-	TRBJ2-4	TRBV28	CASSLPPRQLAKNIQYF	TGTGCCAGCAGTCTGCCTCCCCGACAGCTAGCCAAAAACATTCAGTACTTC
14	few	-	TRBJ2-7	TRBV2	CASSEFHSSYEQYF	TGTGCCAGCAGTGAGTTCCACAGCTCCTACGAGCAGTACTTC
14	-	-	TRBJ2-2	TRBV27	CASSNGGPTGELFF	TGTGCCAGCAGCAACGGGGGTCCCACCGGGGAGCTGTTTTTT
15	-	TRBD1	TRBJ2-7	TRBV4-3	CASSQDSQGAGEQYF	TGCGCCAGCAGCCAAGATTCCCAGGGGGCAGGCGAGCAGTACTTC
12	-	-	TRBJ1-5	TRBV6-1	CASVNQGQPQHF	TGTGCCAGCGTCAATCAGGGGCAGCCCCAGCATTTT
13	few	-	TRBJ2-1	TRBV5-5	CASSLYEFNEQFF	TGTGCCAGCAGCTTGTACGAATTCAATGAGCAGTTCTTC
15	few	-	TRBJ1-2	TRBV10-3	CAISGHRAEVNGYTF	TGTGCCATCAGTGGGCACAGGGCGGAGGTAAATGGCTACACCTTC
14	few	-	TRBJ1-2	TRBV6-1	CASRPRGSNYGYTF	TGTGCCAGCAGGCCCCGGGGCAGTAACTATGGCTACACCTTC
16	few	-	TRBJ2-1	TRBV4-1	CASSQGVTAPYNEQFF	TGCGCCAGCAGCCAGGGGGTGACAGCCCCCTACAATGAGCAGTTCTTC
15	-	-	TRBJ1-1	TRBV20-1	CSARGDTLSNTEAFF	TGCAGTGCTAGAGGGGATACGCTCTCGAACACTGAAGCTTTCTTT
16	few	-	TRBJ1-6	TRBV27	CASSLSLNSYNSPLHF	TGTGCCAGCAGTTTATCGCTGAACTCCTATAATTCACCCCTCCACTTT
11	few	TRBD2	TRBJ2-7	TRBV20-1	CSTRLAHEQYF	TGCAGTACCCGACTAGCCCACGAGCAGTACTTC